The text below deals with one TCR beta chain. Its specificity is unknown. These data are taken from a study of cytomegalovirus exposure and HLA in healthy donors. Study information: Out of 150 million to 200 million T cells, an earlier analysis found about 100 million unique TCR beta sequences in total. For the approximately 390 genotyped donors, 65% to 90% fell within the Caucasian-associated ancestry cluster. Broader study findings: The study put around 180 TCR beta chains on its list as cytomegalovirus-associated. The authors later found TCR association rates varying by HLA locus, with DRB1 most and HLA-C fewest.

Germline CDR1 reads SNHLY; CDR2 reads FYNNEI. Trimming took 7 bases from V and 4 from J; bases not matched to a gene: 16. The CDR3 runs 17 residues. PCR amplification relied on 60 Vbeta primers (plus 13 Jbeta primers). TCRdb's table, derived via immunoSEQ multiplex PCR, lists solely in-frame clones and lacks some. In the table there are over 200,000 clones, 65% to 75% of which are singletons. The source of this sequence is a woman aged 25 to 39 in good health and CMV-seronegative. This rearrangement joins TRBV2 to TRBJ2-1; 7 bases align to TRBD2. The sample taken for sequencing was PBMCs. CDR3 sequence reads: CASMPARVAGVYNEQFF. CDR3 nucleotides: TGTGCCAGCATGCCCGCTCGAGTGGCGGGAGTGTACAATGAGCAGTTCTTC.